These 2 T cell receptor beta chains were all obtained from the same sample, sequenced in a study of shared clonotypes between healthy human individuals (dated by TCRdb to 2019 to 2021). The receptor library was made with the immunoSEQ multiplex PCR assay. TCRdb limited this immuneACCESS table to in-frame rearrangements with V and J called. A share of clones is missing; checked studies link under half to unresolved V genes, and the rest is unexplained. The sample data list more than 550,000 clones, and about nine tenths of these were observed just once. Clones ranked in the top ten supply more than 30% of the sample. Sequences were obtained from memory CD8+ T cells from PBMCs. The intended sense of this specimen's cell subset or site label: CD45RO+ cells pooled with CCR7-negative TemRA cells. The receptors originated from a man between 18 and 35 years old in good health. Some clones in this sample may be carry-over from other donors' samples.

Comment on this clone: Other DNA sequences in the sample encode the same CDR3. Here the CDR3 reads CASSVTGNEQFF. In DNA, the CDR3 is TGTGCCAGCAGCGTTACGGGCAATGAGCAGTTCTTC. The chain uses TRBV9 and TRBJ2-1, with D uncertain. CDR3 length: 12 amino acids. Trimming cost V 2 bases and J 6 bases, with 6 bases left between them. Germline lookup yields CDR1 SGDLS and CDR2 YYNGEE.

V gene TRBV7-2 combines with J gene TRBJ1-3; D ambiguous. Germline V gives CDR1 SGHTA, CDR2 FQGNSA. This CDR3 is built from 13 residues. Trimming took 0 bases from V and 4 from J, leaving 4 bases between them. CDR3 region: CASSLAQGNTIYF. The CDR3 DNA is TGTGCCAGCAGCTTAGCACAGGGAAACACCATATATTTT.